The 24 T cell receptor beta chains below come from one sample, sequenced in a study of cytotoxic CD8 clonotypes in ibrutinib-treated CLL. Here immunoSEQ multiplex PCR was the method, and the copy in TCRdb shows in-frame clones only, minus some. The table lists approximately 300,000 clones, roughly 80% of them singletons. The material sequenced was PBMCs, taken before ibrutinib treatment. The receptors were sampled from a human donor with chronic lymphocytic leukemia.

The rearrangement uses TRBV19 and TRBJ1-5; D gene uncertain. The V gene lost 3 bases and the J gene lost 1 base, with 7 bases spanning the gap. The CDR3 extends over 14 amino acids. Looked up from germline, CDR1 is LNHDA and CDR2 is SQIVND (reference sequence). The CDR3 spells CASSMGRSNQPQHF. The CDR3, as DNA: TGTGCCAGTAGTATGGGCAGGAGCAATCAGCCCCAGCATTTT.

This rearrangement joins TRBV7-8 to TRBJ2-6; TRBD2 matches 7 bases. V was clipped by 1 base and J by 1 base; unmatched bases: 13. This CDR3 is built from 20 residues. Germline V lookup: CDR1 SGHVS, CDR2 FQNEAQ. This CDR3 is CASSLGRDPRRGSGANVLTF. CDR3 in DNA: TGTGCCAGCAGCTTAGGTCGGGACCCTAGGCGGGGGTCTGGGGCCAACGTCCTGACTTTC.

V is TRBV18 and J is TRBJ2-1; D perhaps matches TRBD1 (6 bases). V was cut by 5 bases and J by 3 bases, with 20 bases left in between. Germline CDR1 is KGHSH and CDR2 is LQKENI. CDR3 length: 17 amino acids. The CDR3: CASSGTGHRVGYNEQFF. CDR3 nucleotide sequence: TGTGCCAGCTCAGGCACGGGACACCGGGTCGGCTACAATGAGCAGTTCTTC. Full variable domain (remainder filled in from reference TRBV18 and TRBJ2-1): NAGVMQNPRHLVRRRGQEARLRCSPMKGHSHVYWYRQLPEEGLKFMVYLQKENIIDESGMPKERFSAEFPKEGPSILRIQQVVRGDSAAYFCASSGTGHRVGYNEQFFGPGTRLTVL.

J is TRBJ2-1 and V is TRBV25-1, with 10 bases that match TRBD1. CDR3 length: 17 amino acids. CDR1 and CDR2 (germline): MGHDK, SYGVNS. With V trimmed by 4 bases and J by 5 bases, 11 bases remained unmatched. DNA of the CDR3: TGTGCCAGCAGTGTAGGTTCCGGGACAGGGGCAAACAATGAGCAGTTCTTC. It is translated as CASSVGSGTGANNEQFF. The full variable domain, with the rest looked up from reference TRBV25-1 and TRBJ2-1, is EADIYQTPRYLVIGTGKKITLECSQTMGHDKMYWYQQDPGMELHLIHYSYGVNSTEKGDLSSESTVSRIRTEHFPLTLESARPSHTSQYLCASSVGSGTGANNEQFFGPGTRLTVL.

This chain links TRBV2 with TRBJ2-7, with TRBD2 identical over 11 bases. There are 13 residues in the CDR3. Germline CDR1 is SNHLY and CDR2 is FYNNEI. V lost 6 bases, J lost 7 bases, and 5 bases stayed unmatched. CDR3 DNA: TGTGCCAGCAGGACTAGCGGGGACAGGGAGCAGTACTTC. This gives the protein CASRTSGDREQYF.

The CDR3 nucleotides read TGTGCCAGCAGCTTAACACAGGGAGAAACGGGCTACACCTTC. Encoded protein: CASSLTQGETGYTF. The chain joins TRBV11-3 to TRBJ1-2, with D possibly TRBD1 on 6 matching bases. Germline CDR1 SGHNT, CDR2 YENEEA. The CDR3 is made up of 14 amino acids. V gave up 2 bases and J gave up 8 bases, with 15 bases separating them.

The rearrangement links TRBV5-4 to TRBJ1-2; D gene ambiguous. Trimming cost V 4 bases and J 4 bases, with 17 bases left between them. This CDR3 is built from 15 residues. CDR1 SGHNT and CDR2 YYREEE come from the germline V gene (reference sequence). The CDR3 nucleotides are TGTGCCAGCAGCGAGGACCTAGTCTCTGGCTATGGCTACACCTTC. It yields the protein CASSEDLVSGYGYTF.

The CDR3 DNA reads TGTGCCAGCAGACTAGGGGTTTCCCTGAACACTGAAGCTTTCTTT. Residues: CASRLGVSLNTEAFF. The V gene is TRBV25-1, the J gene TRBJ1-1; possibly TRBD1 for D (5 bases). The CDR3 is 15 residues long. Germline V gene sequence: CDR1 MGHDK, CDR2 SYGVNS. Trimming removed 6 bases from V and 0 bases from J, with 14 bases in between.

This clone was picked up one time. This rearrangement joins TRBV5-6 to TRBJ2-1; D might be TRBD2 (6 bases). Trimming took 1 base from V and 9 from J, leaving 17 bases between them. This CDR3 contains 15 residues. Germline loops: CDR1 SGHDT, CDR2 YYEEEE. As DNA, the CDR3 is TGTGCCAGCAGCTTGTTGTCCGGAGGAGGGAGTGAGCAGTTCTTC. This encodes CASSLLSGGGSEQFF.

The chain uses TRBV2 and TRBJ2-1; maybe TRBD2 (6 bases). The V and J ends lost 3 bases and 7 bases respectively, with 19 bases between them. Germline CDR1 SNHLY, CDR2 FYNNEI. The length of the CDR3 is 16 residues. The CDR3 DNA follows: TGTGCCAGCAGTGATAAACGCGGGAAGCGCAAGAATGAGCAGTTCTTC. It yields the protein CASSDKRGKRKNEQFF.

CDR3 DNA sequence: TGTGCCTGGAGCGCACTAAGGACAGTATATCGTTCTGGGGCCAACGTCCTGACTTTC. Protein product: CAWSALRTVYRSGANVLTF. The chain links TRBV30 to TRBJ2-6; D perhaps matches TRBD1 (6 bases). From germline, CDR1 is GTSNPN and CDR2 SVGIG (reference sequence). The V end was cut by 3 bases, the J end by 1 base, with 22 bases between. The CDR3 loop spans 19 amino acids.

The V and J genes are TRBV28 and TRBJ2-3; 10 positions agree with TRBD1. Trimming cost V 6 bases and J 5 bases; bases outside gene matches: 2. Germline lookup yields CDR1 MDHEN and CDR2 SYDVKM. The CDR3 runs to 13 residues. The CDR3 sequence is CASRGTGEDTQYF. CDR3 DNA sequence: TGTGCCAGCAGGGGGACAGGGGAAGATACGCAGTATTTT.

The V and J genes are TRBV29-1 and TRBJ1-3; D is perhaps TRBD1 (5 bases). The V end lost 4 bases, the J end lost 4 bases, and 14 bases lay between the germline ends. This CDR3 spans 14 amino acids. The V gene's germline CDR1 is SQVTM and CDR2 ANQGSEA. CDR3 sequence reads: CSVGDGGVGNTIYF. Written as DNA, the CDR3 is TGCAGCGTTGGGGACGGTGGGGTCGGAAACACCATATATTTT.

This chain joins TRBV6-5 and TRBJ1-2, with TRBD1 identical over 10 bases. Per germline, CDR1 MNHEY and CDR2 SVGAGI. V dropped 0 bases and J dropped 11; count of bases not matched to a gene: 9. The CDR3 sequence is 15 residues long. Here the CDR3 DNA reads TGTGCCAGCAGTTACTCCTGGACAGGGGGGACCTCTTACACCTTC. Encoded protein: CASSYSWTGGTSYTF.

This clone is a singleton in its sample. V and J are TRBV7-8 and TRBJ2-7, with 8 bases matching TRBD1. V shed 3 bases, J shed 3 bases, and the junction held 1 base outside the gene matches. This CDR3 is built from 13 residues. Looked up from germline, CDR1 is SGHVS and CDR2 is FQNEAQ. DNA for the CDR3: TGTGCCAGCAGCTTGGACAGGGTCTACGAGCAGTACTTC. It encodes CASSLDRVYEQYF.

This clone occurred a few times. CDR3 loop: CASSKDRGNYGYTF. CDR3 sequence (DNA): TGTGCCAGTAGTAAGGACAGGGGGAACTATGGCTACACCTTC. The rearrangement uses TRBV19 and TRBJ1-2, with 10 bases aligning to TRBD1. This CDR3 comprises 14 residues. CDR1 LNHDA and CDR2 SQIVND come from the germline V gene (reference sequence). V was pared by 4 bases and J by 2 bases, with 1 base of the junction left unmatched.

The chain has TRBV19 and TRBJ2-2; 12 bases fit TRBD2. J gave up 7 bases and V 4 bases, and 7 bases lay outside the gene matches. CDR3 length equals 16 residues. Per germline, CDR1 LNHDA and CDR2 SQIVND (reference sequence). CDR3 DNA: TGTGCCAGTAGTACCCCTAGCGGGAGGGCCATCGGGGAGCTGTTTTTT. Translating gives CASSTPSGRAIGELFF.

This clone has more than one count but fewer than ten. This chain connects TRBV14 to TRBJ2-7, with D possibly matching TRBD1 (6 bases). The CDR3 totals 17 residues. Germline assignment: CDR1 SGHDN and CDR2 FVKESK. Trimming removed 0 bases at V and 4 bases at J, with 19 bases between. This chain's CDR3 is CASSQELEGRGKYEQYF. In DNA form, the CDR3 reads TGTGCCAGCAGCCAAGAATTAGAGGGCAGGGGCAAATACGAGCAGTACTTC.

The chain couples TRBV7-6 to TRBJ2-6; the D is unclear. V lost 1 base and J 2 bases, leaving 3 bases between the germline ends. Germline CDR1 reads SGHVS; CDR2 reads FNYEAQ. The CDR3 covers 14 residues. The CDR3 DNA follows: TGTGCCAGCAGCTTAGAGCCTGGGGCCAACGTCCTGACTTTC. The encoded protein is CASSLEPGANVLTF.

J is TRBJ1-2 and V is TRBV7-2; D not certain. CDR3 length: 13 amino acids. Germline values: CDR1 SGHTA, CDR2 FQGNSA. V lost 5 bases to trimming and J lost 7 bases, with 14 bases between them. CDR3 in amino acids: CASSVERIRGYTF. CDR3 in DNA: TGTGCCAGCAGCGTGGAGAGAATTCGTGGCTACACCTTC.

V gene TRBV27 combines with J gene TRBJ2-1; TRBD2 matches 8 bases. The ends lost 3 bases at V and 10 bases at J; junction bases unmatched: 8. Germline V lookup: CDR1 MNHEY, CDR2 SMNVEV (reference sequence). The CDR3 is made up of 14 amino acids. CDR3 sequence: CASSLAGGRPEQFF. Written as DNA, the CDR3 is TGTGCCAGCAGTTTGGCGGGCGGGAGGCCAGAGCAGTTCTTC.

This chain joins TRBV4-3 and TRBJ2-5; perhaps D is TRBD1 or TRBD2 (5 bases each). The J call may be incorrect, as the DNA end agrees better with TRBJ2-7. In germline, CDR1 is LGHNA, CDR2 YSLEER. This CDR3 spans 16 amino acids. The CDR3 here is CASSQDGAIGNYEQYF. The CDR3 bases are TGCGCCAGCAGCCAAGATGGGGCCATCGGGAACTACGAGCAGTACTTC.

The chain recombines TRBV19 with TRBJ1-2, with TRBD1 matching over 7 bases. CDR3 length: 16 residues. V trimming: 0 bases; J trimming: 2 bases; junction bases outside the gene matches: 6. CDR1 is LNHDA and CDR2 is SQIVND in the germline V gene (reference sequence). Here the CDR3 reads CASSIEWRGQNYGYTF. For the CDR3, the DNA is TGTGCCAGTAGTATAGAATGGCGGGGACAGAACTATGGCTACACCTTC.

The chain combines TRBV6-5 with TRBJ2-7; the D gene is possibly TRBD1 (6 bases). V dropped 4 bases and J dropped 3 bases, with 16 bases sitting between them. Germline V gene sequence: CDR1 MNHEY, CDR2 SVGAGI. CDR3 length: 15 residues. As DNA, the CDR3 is TGTGCCAGCAGTTTGGGAAGGACAGCCGACTACGAGCAGTACTTC. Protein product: CASSLGRTADYEQYF.